A selection of T cell receptor beta chains follows, all from one sample in a study of blood T cell repertoires in COVID-19. Data came from immunoSEQ multiplex PCR; TCRdb stores just in-frame clones and leaves some out. Among 100,000 to 150,000 clones listed, roughly 90% were seen once. The sample consisted of peripheral blood. These receptors originate from a man aged 70 or older with active COVID-19. The CDR3 runs from the conserved cysteine through the conserved F or W. Each record gives: clone size, V gene, J gene, D gene, CDR3 DNA, CDR3 protein. The D gene is left open where the match is weak. Size is omitted from some rows. Given values are once, few, many or a class for expanded clones.

clone size: NA; V gene: TRBV15; J gene: TRBJ2-1; D gene: NA; CDR3 DNA: TGTGCCACCAGCAGAGTAGGAGGGAACTCCTACAATGAGCAGTTCTTC; CDR3 protein: CATSRVGGNSYNEQFF
clone size: NA; V gene: TRBV6-5; J gene: TRBJ2-7; D gene: TRBD2; CDR3 DNA: TGTGCCAGCAATCTGGAGAGCGGGGGCTCCTACGAGCAGTACTTC; CDR3 protein: CASNLESGGSYEQYF
clone size: NA; V gene: TRBV7-8; J gene: TRBJ2-3; D gene: TRBD2; CDR3 DNA: TGTGCCAGCAGCTCAGACTATAGCGGGAGAAGGGATACGCAGTATTTT; CDR3 protein: CASSSDYSGRRDTQYF
clone size: NA; V gene: TRBV4-1; J gene: TRBJ2-7; D gene: NA; CDR3 DNA: TGCGCCAGCAGCCTCCTACAGGGCCCCTACGAGCAGTACTTC; CDR3 protein: CASSLLQGPYEQYF
clone size: many; V gene: TRBV28; J gene: TRBJ1-4; D gene: NA; CDR3 DNA: TGTGCCAGCAGTTGGCTACAGGAGGGCCATAATGAAAAACTGTTTTTT; CDR3 protein: CASSWLQEGHNEKLFF
clone size: NA; V gene: TRBV11-2; J gene: TRBJ2-7; D gene: NA; CDR3 DNA: TGTGCCAGCAGCCTAAGGTGGAGTGGGGGGAGTCCCTACGAGCAGTACTTC; CDR3 protein: CASSLRWSGGSPYEQYF
clone size: NA; V gene: TRBV19; J gene: TRBJ2-1; D gene: NA; CDR3 DNA: TGTGCCAGTAGTATCAGTGGGAGCTCCTACAATGAGCAGTTCTTC; CDR3 protein: CASSISGSSYNEQFF
clone size: NA; V gene: TRBV7-3; J gene: TRBJ2-1; D gene: TRBD2; CDR3 DNA: TGTGCCAGCAGCCCCTTAGCGGGAGTCGGTAATGAGCAGTTCTTC; CDR3 protein: CASSPLAGVGNEQFF
clone size: NA; V gene: TRBV5-1; J gene: TRBJ2-7; D gene: NA; CDR3 DNA: TGCGCCAGCAGCTTGTTACCGGACAACTCCTACGAGCAGTACTTC; CDR3 protein: CASSLLPDNSYEQYF
clone size: NA; V gene: TRBV6-5; J gene: TRBJ2-1; D gene: NA; CDR3 DNA: TGTGCCAGCAGTTCACTGACAGCCCCGGCCTACAATGAGCAGTTCTTC; CDR3 protein: CASSSLTAPAYNEQFF
clone size: NA; V gene: TRBV30; J gene: TRBJ1-4; D gene: NA; CDR3 DNA: TGTGCCTGGGGTCCGGGATCAACTAATGAAAAACTGTTTTTT; CDR3 protein: CAWGPGSTNEKLFF
clone size: NA; V gene: TRBV6-5; J gene: TRBJ2-7; D gene: NA; CDR3 DNA: TGTGCCAGCAGTTCCCAGAACAGGGCCCACGAGCAGTACTTC; CDR3 protein: CASSSQNRAHEQYF
clone size: NA; V gene: TRBV19; J gene: TRBJ2-2; D gene: NA; CDR3 DNA: TGTGCCAGTAGTATTCAGGGCACCGGGGAGCTGTTTTTT; CDR3 protein: CASSIQGTGELFF
clone size: NA; V gene: TRBV6-6; J gene: TRBJ2-7; D gene: TRBD1; CDR3 DNA: TGTGCCAGCAGTGGAAACCGGGACAGGGGTGGGGAGCAGTACTTC; CDR3 protein: CASSGNRDRGGEQYF
clone size: NA; V gene: TRBV4-1; J gene: TRBJ1-4; D gene: NA; CDR3 DNA: TGCGCCAGCAGCCAAGAGGCGGCACCTGCAACTAATGAAAAACTGTTTTTT; CDR3 protein: CASSQEAAPATNEKLFF
clone size: NA; V gene: TRBV4-1; J gene: TRBJ2-1; D gene: TRBD2; CDR3 DNA: TGCGCCAGCAGCCAAATGACTAGCGGGGAGCCCTACAATGAGCAGTTCTTC; CDR3 protein: CASSQMTSGEPYNEQFF
clone size: NA; V gene: TRBV5-6; J gene: TRBJ2-5; D gene: TRBD1; CDR3 DNA: TGTGCCAGCACCTTTACAGGGGTTCGAGAGACCCAGTACTTC; CDR3 protein: CASTFTGVRETQYF
clone size: NA; V gene: TRBV6-6; J gene: TRBJ2-1; D gene: TRBD1; CDR3 DNA: TGTGCCAGCGTTCCCCCGGGACAGGGGTTAGGTGAGCAGTTCTTC; CDR3 protein: CASVPPGQGLGEQFF
clone size: NA; V gene: TRBV5-1; J gene: TRBJ1-4; D gene: NA; CDR3 DNA: TGCGCCAGCAGCTTGCAGGGACATAGGGAAAAACTGTTTTTT; CDR3 protein: CASSLQGHREKLFF
clone size: once; V gene: TRBV7-9; J gene: TRBJ1-4; D gene: NA; CDR3 DNA: TGTGCCAGCAGCTTAGCGGGGGCAGACGATGAAAAACTGTTTTTT; CDR3 protein: CASSLAGADDEKLFF
clone size: NA; V gene: TRBV27; J gene: TRBJ2-7; D gene: TRBD1; CDR3 DNA: TGTGCCAGCAGTTTCCTCGGACAGGGGGGCCCCTACGAGCAGTACTTC; CDR3 protein: CASSFLGQGGPYEQYF
clone size: once; V gene: TRBV29-1; J gene: TRBJ1-4; D gene: NA; CDR3 DNA: TGCAGCGTTTCCCACGGTGAAAAACTGTTTTTT; CDR3 protein: CSVSHGEKLFF
clone size: NA; V gene: TRBV18; J gene: TRBJ2-7; D gene: NA; CDR3 DNA: TGTGCCAGCTCACCCGGACAGACCGCCTCCTACGAGCAGTACTTC; CDR3 protein: CASSPGQTASYEQYF
clone size: NA; V gene: TRBV10-3; J gene: TRBJ2-7; D gene: TRBD2; CDR3 DNA: TGTGCCCCCGCGACTAGCGGGATAGAGCAGTACTTC; CDR3 protein: CAPATSGIEQYF
clone size: NA; V gene: TRBV15; J gene: TRBJ2-7; D gene: NA; CDR3 DNA: TGTGCCACCAGCAGAGATAGACAGCAACACTACGAGCAGTACTTC; CDR3 protein: CATSRDRQQHYEQYF
clone size: NA; V gene: TRBV3-1/TRBV3-2; J gene: TRBJ2-3; D gene: TRBD2; CDR3 DNA: TGTGCCAGCAGCCCTTCACTAGCGGGAGCGGGAGATACGCAGTATTTT; CDR3 protein: CASSPSLAGAGDTQYF
clone size: once; V gene: TRBV9; J gene: TRBJ2-3; D gene: TRBD2; CDR3 DNA: TGTGCCAGCAGCCTGCTAGCGGGAGGGGTTTCGACAGATACGCAGTATTTT; CDR3 protein: CASSLLAGGVSTDTQYF
clone size: NA; V gene: TRBV6-4; J gene: TRBJ2-3; D gene: NA; CDR3 DNA: TGTGCCAGCAGCGCTTCAGGGATGTTGGCTACGCAGTATTTT; CDR3 protein: CASSASGMLATQYF
clone size: NA; V gene: TRBV19; J gene: TRBJ1-5; D gene: NA; CDR3 DNA: TGTGCCAGTAGTGGAGGACTAGCCAATCAGCCCCAGCATTTT; CDR3 protein: CASSGGLANQPQHF
clone size: NA; V gene: TRBV6-4; J gene: TRBJ1-2; D gene: TRBD1; CDR3 DNA: TGTGCCAGCAGTCAATATTCCGGGACAGGGAATGGCTACACCTTC; CDR3 protein: CASSQYSGTGNGYTF
clone size: NA; V gene: TRBV28; J gene: TRBJ2-7; D gene: NA; CDR3 DNA: TGTGCCAGCAGTTCCAAGGACACCTACGAGCAGTACTTC; CDR3 protein: CASSSKDTYEQYF
clone size: NA; V gene: TRBV27; J gene: TRBJ1-1; D gene: NA; CDR3 DNA: TGTGCCAGCAGGCGAAGGGCAGGGGATACTGAAGCTTTCTTT; CDR3 protein: CASRRRAGDTEAFF
clone size: NA; V gene: TRBV15; J gene: TRBJ2-7; D gene: TRBD2; CDR3 DNA: TGTGCCACCAGCAGACCCCCCGCGGGGGCCTACGAGCAGTACTTC; CDR3 protein: CATSRPPAGAYEQYF
clone size: NA; V gene: TRBV18; J gene: TRBJ2-7; D gene: TRBD2; CDR3 DNA: TGTGCCAGCTCACCAACCGTGGGACTAGGTGTCGAGCAGTACTTC; CDR3 protein: CASSPTVGLGVEQYF
clone size: NA; V gene: TRBV30; J gene: TRBJ2-1; D gene: TRBD2; CDR3 DNA: TGTGCCTGGAGACGGGCGGGAGAGGGTGAGCAGTTCTTC; CDR3 protein: CAWRRAGEGEQFF
clone size: NA; V gene: TRBV14; J gene: TRBJ1-2; D gene: NA; CDR3 DNA: TGTGCCAGCAGCCAAGACGGAAGGATCGCTAGCGGCTACACCTTC; CDR3 protein: CASSQDGRIASGYTF
clone size: NA; V gene: TRBV5-1; J gene: TRBJ2-2; D gene: TRBD1; CDR3 DNA: TGCGCCAGCAGCCCGGGACAGGGGGTTGGCGGGGAGCTGTTTTTT; CDR3 protein: CASSPGQGVGGELFF
clone size: NA; V gene: TRBV12-1; J gene: TRBJ2-1; D gene: NA; CDR3 DNA: TGTGCCAACTCCGCCGTGCCGGGACAGGGAACCTCGGATGAGCAGTTCTTC; CDR3 protein: CANSAVPGQGTSDEQFF
clone size: NA; V gene: TRBV25-1; J gene: TRBJ2-3; D gene: TRBD1; CDR3 DNA: TGTGCCAGCAGTGAAAAGAGAGGACAGGGGACAGATACGCAGTATTTT; CDR3 protein: CASSEKRGQGTDTQYF
clone size: once; V gene: TRBV6-5; J gene: TRBJ2-2; D gene: TRBD1; CDR3 DNA: TGTGCCAGCCAACCCGGACAGGGGCACACCGGGGAGCTGTTTTTT; CDR3 protein: CASQPGQGHTGELFF
clone size: NA; V gene: TRBV6-6; J gene: TRBJ2-1; D gene: NA; CDR3 DNA: TGTGCCAGCAGTTACTCCTGGGACTCCCACAATGAGCAGTTCTTC; CDR3 protein: CASSYSWDSHNEQFF
clone size: NA; V gene: TRBV5-5; J gene: TRBJ2-7; D gene: NA; CDR3 DNA: TGTGCCAGCAGCCCCCCCACAGGGTACGAGCAGTACTTC; CDR3 protein: CASSPPTGYEQYF
clone size: NA; V gene: TRBV28; J gene: TRBJ1-5; D gene: NA; CDR3 DNA: TGTGCCAGCAGTTTTGGCCGGGTCCCTAGCAATCAGCCCCAGCATTTT; CDR3 protein: CASSFGRVPSNQPQHF
clone size: NA; V gene: TRBV3-1/TRBV3-2; J gene: TRBJ2-1; D gene: TRBD2; CDR3 DNA: TGTGCCAGCAGCCGGCCCCCGCTAGCGGGAGGGATTAATGAGCAGTTCTTC; CDR3 protein: CASSRPPLAGGINEQFF
clone size: once; V gene: TRBV6-5; J gene: TRBJ1-1; D gene: NA; CDR3 DNA: TGTGCCAGCATGGGCAGTCGCCGAATGAACACTGAAGCTTTCTTT; CDR3 protein: CASMGSRRMNTEAFF
clone size: NA; V gene: TRBV3-1/TRBV3-2; J gene: TRBJ1-2; D gene: NA; CDR3 DNA: TGTGCCAGCAGCCAAGATGGCGGGAACTATGGCTACACCTTC; CDR3 protein: CASSQDGGNYGYTF
clone size: NA; V gene: TRBV18; J gene: TRBJ1-1; D gene: TRBD1; CDR3 DNA: TGTGCCAGCTCACCATGGACAGGGGGCACTGAAGCTTTCTTT; CDR3 protein: CASSPWTGGTEAFF
clone size: NA; V gene: TRBV24-1; J gene: TRBJ2-3; D gene: NA; CDR3 DNA: TGTGCCACCAGTAGGCGGGAAGGCACAGATACGCAGTATTTT; CDR3 protein: CATSRREGTDTQYF
clone size: NA; V gene: TRBV28; J gene: TRBJ2-4; D gene: NA; CDR3 DNA: TGTGCCAGCAGTTTACACAGGGCGTCCAAAAACATTCAGTACTTC; CDR3 protein: CASSLHRASKNIQYF
clone size: NA; V gene: TRBV6-5; J gene: TRBJ1-1; D gene: NA; CDR3 DNA: TGTGCCACCCGGAGGGCCCCTGCTGGGACTGAAGCTTTCTTT; CDR3 protein: CATRRAPAGTEAFF
clone size: NA; V gene: TRBV11-1; J gene: TRBJ2-2; D gene: NA; CDR3 DNA: TGTGCCAGCGGGACTTCGGGAAGTGGCGGGGAGCTGTTTTTT; CDR3 protein: CASGTSGSGGELFF
clone size: NA; V gene: TRBV19; J gene: TRBJ2-5; D gene: TRBD1; CDR3 DNA: TGTGCCAGTAGTATAGGGACAGGGCCGACCCAGTACTTC; CDR3 protein: CASSIGTGPTQYF